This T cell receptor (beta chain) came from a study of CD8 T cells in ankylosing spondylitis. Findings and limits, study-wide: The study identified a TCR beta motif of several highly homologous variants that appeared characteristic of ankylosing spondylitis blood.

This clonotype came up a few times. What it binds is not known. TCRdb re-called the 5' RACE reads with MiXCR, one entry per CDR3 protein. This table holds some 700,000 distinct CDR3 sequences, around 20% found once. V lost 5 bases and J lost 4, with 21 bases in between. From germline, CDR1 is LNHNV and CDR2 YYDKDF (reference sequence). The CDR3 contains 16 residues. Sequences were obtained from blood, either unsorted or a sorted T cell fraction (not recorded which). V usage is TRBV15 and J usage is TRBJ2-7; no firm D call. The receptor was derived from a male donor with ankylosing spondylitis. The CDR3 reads CATSATPSVLRYEQYF. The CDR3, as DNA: TGTGCCACCAGCGCCACCCCGTCGGTCCTACGATACGAGCAGTACTTC.